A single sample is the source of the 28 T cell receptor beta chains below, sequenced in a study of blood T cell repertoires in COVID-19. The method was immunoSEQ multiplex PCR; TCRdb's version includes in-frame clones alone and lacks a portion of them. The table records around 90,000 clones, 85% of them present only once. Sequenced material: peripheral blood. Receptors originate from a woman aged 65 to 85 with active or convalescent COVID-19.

The CDR3 nucleotides are TGTGCCAGCAGTTTAAAGGACAGCGGCTATGGCTACACCTTC. This gives the protein CASSLKDSGYGYTF. V and J are TRBV27 and TRBJ1-2, with D perhaps TRBD1 (6 bases). CDR1 MNHEY and CDR2 SMNVEV come from the germline V gene (reference sequence). The CDR3 has 14 amino acids. V lost 2 bases, J lost 4 bases, and 11 bases lay in between.

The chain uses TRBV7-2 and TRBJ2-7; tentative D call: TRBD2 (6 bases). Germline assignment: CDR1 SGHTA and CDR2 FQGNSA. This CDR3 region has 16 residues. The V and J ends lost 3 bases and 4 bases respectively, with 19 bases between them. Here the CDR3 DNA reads TGTGCCAGCAGCTTGGGACTCCCGATTGGGGCTTACGAGCAGTACTTC. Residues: CASSLGLPIGAYEQYF. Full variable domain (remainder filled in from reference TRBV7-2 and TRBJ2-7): GAGVSQSPSNKVTEKGKDVELRCDPISGHTALYWYRQSLGQGLEFLIYFQGNSAPDKSGLPSDRFSAERTGGSVSTLTIQRTQQEDSAVYLCASSLGLPIGAYEQYFGPGTRLTVT.

CDR3 sequence reads: CASRRTGATNEKLFF. In DNA, the CDR3 is TGTGCCAGCAGACGGACAGGAGCAACTAATGAAAAACTGTTTTTT. The chain joins TRBV2 to TRBJ1-4; TRBD1 aligns across 7 bases. CDR1 and CDR2 (germline): SNHLY, FYNNEI. There are 15 residues in the CDR3. Unmatched junction bases numbered 4, after V lost 6 bases and J lost 0 bases. The full variable domain, its missing parts supplied by reference TRBV2 and TRBJ1-4, is EPEVTQTPSHQVTQMGQEVILRCVPISNHLYFYWYRQILGQKVEFLVSFYNNEISEKSEIFDDQFSVERPDGSNFTLKIRSTKLEDSAMYFCASRRTGATNEKLFFGSGTQLSVL.

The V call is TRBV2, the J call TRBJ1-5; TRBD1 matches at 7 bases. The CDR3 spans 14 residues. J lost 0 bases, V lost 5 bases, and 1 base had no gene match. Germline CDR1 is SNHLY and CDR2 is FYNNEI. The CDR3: CASSTGVSNQPQHF. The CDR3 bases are TGTGCCAGCAGTACAGGGGTTAGCAATCAGCCCCAGCATTTT.

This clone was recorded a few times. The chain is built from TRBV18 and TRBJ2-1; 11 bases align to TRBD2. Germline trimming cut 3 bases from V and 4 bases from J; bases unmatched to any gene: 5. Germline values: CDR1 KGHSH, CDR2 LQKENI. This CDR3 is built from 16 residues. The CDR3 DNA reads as TGTGCCAGCTCACCGCTAGCGGGGGGCGATTACAATGAGCAGTTCTTC. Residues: CASSPLAGGDYNEQFF. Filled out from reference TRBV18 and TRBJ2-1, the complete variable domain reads NAGVMQNPRHLVRRRGQEARLRCSPMKGHSHVYWYRQLPEEGLKFMVYLQKENIIDESGMPKERFSAEFPKEGPSILRIQQVVRGDSAAYFCASSPLAGGDYNEQFFGPGTRLTVL.

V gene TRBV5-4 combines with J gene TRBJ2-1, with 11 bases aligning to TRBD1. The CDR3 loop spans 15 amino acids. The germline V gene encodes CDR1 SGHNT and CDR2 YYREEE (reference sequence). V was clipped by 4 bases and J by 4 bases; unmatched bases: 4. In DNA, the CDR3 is TGTGCCAGCAGCACGGGACAGGGGGTTTACAATGAGCAGTTCTTC. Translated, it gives CASSTGQGVYNEQFF.

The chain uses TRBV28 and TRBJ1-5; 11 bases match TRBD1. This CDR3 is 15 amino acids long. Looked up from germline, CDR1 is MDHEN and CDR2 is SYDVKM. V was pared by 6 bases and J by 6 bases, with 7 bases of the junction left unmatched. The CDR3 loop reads CASRFRDRGAQPQHF. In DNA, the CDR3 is TGTGCCAGCAGATTCCGGGACAGGGGGGCTCAGCCCCAGCATTTT.

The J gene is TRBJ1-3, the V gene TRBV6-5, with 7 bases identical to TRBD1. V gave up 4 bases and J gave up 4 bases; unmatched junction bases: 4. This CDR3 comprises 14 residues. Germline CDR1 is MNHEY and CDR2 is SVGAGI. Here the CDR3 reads CASSLLGQGNTIYF. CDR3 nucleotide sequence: TGTGCCAGCAGTTTACTGGGACAGGGAAACACCATATATTTT.

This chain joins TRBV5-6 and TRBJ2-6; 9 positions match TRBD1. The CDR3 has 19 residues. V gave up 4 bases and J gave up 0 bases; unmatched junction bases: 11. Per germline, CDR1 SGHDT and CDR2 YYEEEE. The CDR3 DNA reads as TGTGCCAGCAGCCGTGCCCCGGGACAGGGCGTCTCTGGGGCCAACGTCCTGACTTTC. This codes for CASSRAPGQGVSGANVLTF.

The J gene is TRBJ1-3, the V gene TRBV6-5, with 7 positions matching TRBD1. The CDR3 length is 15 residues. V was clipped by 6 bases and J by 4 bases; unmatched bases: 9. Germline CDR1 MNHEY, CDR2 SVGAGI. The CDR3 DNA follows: TGTGCCAGCAGCGATACAGGGGTGCGAGGAAACACCATATATTTT. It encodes CASSDTGVRGNTIYF.

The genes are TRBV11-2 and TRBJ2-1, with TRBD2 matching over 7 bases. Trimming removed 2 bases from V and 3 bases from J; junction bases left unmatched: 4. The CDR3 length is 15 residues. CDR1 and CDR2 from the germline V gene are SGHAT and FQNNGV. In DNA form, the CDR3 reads TGTGCCAGCAGCTTAAATCGGGGGGTCTACAATGAGCAGTTCTTC. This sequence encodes CASSLNRGVYNEQFF.

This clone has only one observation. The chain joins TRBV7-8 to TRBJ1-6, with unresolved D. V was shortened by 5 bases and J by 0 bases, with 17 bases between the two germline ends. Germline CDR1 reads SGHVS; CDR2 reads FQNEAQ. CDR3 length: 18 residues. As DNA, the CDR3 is TGTGCCAGCAGCCCGTACATGGCCCGAGGCTCCTATAATTCACCCCTCCACTTT. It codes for CASSPYMARGSYNSPLHF.

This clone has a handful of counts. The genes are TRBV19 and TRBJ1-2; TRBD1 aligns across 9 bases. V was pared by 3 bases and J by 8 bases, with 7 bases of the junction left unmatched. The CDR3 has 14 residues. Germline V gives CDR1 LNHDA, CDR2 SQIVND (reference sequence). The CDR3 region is CASSIKIGQGGYTF. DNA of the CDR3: TGTGCCAGTAGTATTAAAATCGGACAGGGGGGCTACACCTTC.

CDR3 DNA: TGTGCCAGCTCCCCTAAGCGGGGGAATCCCTACGAGCAGTACTTC. Translated, it gives CASSPKRGNPYEQYF. The chain has TRBV6-5 and TRBJ2-7; 8 bases are a match to TRBD2. The germline V gene has CDR1 MNHEY and CDR2 SVGAGI. J was trimmed by 2 bases and V by 8 bases; bases with no gene match: 11. The CDR3 spans 15 residues.

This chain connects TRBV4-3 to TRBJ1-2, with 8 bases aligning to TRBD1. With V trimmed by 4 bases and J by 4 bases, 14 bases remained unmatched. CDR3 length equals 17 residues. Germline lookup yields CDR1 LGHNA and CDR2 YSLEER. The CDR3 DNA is TGCGCCAGCAGCCCCGACGGACAGGGTGAAGGGAGCTATGGCTACACCTTC. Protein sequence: CASSPDGQGEGSYGYTF.

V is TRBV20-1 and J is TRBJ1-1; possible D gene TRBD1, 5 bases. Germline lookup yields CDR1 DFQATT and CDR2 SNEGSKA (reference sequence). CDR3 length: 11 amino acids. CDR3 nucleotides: TGCAGCGAAGCTAGGGGTACTGAAGCTTTCTTT. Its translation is CSEARGTEAFF.

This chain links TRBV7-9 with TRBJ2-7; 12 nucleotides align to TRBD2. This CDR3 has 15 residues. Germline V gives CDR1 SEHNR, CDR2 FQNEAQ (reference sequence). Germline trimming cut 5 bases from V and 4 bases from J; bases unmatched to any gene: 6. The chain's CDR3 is CASSPTGLAGYEQYF. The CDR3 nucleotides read TGTGCCAGCAGCCCCACGGGACTAGCGGGTTACGAGCAGTACTTC.

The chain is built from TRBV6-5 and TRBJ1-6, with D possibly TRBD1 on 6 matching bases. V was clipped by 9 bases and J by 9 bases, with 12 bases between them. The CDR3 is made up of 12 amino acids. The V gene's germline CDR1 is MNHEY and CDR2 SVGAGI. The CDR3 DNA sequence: TGTGCCAGTGCGAGGGGGGGTTCACCCCTCCACTTT. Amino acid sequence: CASARGGSPLHF.

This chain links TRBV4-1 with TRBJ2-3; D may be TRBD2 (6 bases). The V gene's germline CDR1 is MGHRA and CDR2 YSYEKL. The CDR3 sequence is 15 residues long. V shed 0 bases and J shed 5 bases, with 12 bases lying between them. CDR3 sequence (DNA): TGCGCCAGCAGCCAAGAGTGGAGGGTGGGAGATACGCAGTATTTT. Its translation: CASSQEWRVGDTQYF.

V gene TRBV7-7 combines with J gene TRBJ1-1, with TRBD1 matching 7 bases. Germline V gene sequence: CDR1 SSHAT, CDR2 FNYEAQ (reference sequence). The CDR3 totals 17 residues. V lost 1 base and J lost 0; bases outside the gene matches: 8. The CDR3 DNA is TGTGCCAGCAGCTTAGTTCGGGACAGACGTATGAACACTGAAGCTTTCTTT. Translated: CASSLVRDRRMNTEAFF.

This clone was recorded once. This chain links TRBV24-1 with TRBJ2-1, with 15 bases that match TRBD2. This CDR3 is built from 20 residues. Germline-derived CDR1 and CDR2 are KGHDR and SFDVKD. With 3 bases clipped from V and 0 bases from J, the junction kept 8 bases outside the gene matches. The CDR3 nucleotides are TGTGCCACCAGTGATACGCCCGGGACTAGCGGGGGGAGCTCCTACAATGAGCAGTTCTTC. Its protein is CATSDTPGTSGGSSYNEQFF.

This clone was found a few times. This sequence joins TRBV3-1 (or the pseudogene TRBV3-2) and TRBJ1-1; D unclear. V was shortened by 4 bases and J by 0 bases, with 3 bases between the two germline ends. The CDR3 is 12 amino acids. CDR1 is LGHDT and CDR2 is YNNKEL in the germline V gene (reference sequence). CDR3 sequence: CASSLVNTEAFF. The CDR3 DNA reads TGTGCCAGCAGCCTAGTGAACACTGAAGCTTTCTTT.

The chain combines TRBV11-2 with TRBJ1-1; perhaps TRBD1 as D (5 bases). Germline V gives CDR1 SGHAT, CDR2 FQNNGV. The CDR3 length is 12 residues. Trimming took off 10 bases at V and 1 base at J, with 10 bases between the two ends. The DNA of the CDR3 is TGTGCCACCCACGGACAGAACACTGAAGCTTTCTTT. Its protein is CATHGQNTEAFF.

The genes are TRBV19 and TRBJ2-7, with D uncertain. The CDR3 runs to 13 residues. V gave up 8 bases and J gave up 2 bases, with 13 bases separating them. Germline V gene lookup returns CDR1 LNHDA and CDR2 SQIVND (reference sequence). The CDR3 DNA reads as TGTGCCAGTTCTCAGTCTGGCCCCTACGAGCAGTACTTC. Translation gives CASSQSGPYEQYF.

CDR3 nucleotide sequence: TGTGCCAGCAGTGAACGAGTCCAGGGGACCACTGAAGCTTTCTTT. Residues: CASSERVQGTTEAFF. The rearrangement links TRBV6-1 to TRBJ1-1; perhaps TRBD1 as D (6 bases). The CDR3 is 15 residues long. The germline V and J ends were trimmed by 2 bases and 4 bases, with 14 bases remaining between them. CDR1 and CDR2 (germline): MNHNS, SASEGT.

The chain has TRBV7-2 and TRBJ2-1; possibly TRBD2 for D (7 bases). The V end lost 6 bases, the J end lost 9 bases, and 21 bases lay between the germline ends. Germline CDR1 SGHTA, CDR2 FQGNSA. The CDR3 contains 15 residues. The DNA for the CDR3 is TGTGCCAGCAGAGCAGGACAAGGGAGGGGGACTGAGCAGTTCTTC. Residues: CASRAGQGRGTEQFF. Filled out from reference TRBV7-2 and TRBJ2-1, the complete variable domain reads GAGVSQSPSNKVTEKGKDVELRCDPISGHTALYWYRQSLGQGLEFLIYFQGNSAPDKSGLPSDRFSAERTGGSVSTLTIQRTQQEDSAVYLCASRAGQGRGTEQFFGPGTRLTVL.

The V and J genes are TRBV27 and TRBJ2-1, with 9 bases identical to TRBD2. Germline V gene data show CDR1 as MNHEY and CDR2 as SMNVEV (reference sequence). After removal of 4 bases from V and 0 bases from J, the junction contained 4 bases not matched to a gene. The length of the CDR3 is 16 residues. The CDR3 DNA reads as TGTGCCAGCAGTTATAGCGGGGGAAGCTCCTACAATGAGCAGTTCTTC. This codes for CASSYSGGSSYNEQFF.

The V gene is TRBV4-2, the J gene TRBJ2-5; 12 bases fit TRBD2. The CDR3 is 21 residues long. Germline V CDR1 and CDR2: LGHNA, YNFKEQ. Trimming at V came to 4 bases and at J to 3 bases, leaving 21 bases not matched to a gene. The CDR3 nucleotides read TGTGCCAGCAGCCCACGTCTTGGACTAGCGGGGCCCCTAGCGCCCGAAGAGACCCAGTACTTC. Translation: CASSPRLGLAGPLAPEETQYF.